This T cell receptor beta chain was captured by sequencing in a study of beta chain features in type 1 diabetes. This CDR3 contains 15 residues. Between the trimmed V and J ends, which lost 2 bases and 2 bases, there was a span of 10 bases. The germline V gene has CDR1 KGHSH and CDR2 LQKENI. The sequenced template was cDNA made from the entire isolated RNA. The method was immunoSEQ multiplex PCR; TCRdb's version includes in-frame clones alone and lacks a portion of them. Of 130,000 to 150,000 clones listed, 9% to 9.5% are singletons. The sample consisted of central memory CD4+ T cells from blood. V and J are TRBV18 and TRBJ1-5; the D gene is possibly TRBD1 (6 bases). The TCR comes from a man between 18 and 29 years old in good health. The CDR3 is CASSPDGGGNQPQHF. CDR3 coding DNA: TGTGCCAGCTCACCAGATGGGGGCGGCAATCAGCCCCAGCATTTT.